This is a list of T cell receptor beta chains from one sample in a study of cytomegalovirus exposure and HLA in healthy donors. Using immunoSEQ multiplex PCR, the repertoire was profiled, and TCRdb retains in-frame clones only, with some absent. The data hold about 120,000 clones, with about 8.6% observed a single time. Sequencing was done on a sample of PBMCs. These receptors originate from a woman aged 40 to 55 in good health and CMV-seropositive. Each CDR3 is given without its conserved first and last residue. Expanded clones get a size class; other rows say once, few or many, or leave the size out.

NA | TRBJ2-1 | TRBV7-3 | ASSTLAGGEQF
few | TRBJ1-1 | TRBV5-1 | ASSPGNTEAF
few | TRBJ1-6 | TRBV11-2 | ASSPGTGDSPLH
few | TRBJ1-1 | TRBV29-1 | SFSQGARTEAF
NA | TRBJ1-1 | TRBV4-1 | ASSQVAGGSNTEAF
NA | TRBJ2-3 | TRBV5-1 | ASRDRGLADTQY
NA | TRBJ1-1 | TRBV9 | ASSRQGGGNTEAF
few | TRBJ1-1 | TRBV19 | ASSPRAGIAF
many | TRBJ2-1 | TRBV19 | ASSRGRDSNNEQF
once | TRBJ1-5 | TRBV7-2 | ASSLTGPSNQPQH
many | TRBJ1-6 | TRBV14 | ASSQGSLRSPLH
NA | TRBJ1-1 | TRBV6-5 | ASSYALTQNTEAF
NA | TRBJ1-3 | TRBV18 | ASSPNTGQPSSGNTIY
NA | TRBJ2-7 | TRBV10-3 | AIKNSYRDPYEQY
NA | TRBJ2-3 | TRBV4-1 | ASSQVSGSDTQY
few | TRBJ2-3 | TRBV11-1 | ASSLNGQGSGADTQY
NA | TRBJ1-2 | TRBV11-2 | ASSLVGGRYGYT
few | TRBJ2-3 | TRBV27 | ASSDIMGQGAGNTQY
few | TRBJ1-1 | TRBV2 | ASRAGTGNTEAF
NA | TRBJ1-3 | TRBV18 | ASSPLLVTGNTIY
few | TRBJ2-7 | TRBV10-1 | ASSESRTGKYEQY
few | TRBJ2-7 | TRBV30 | AWSVLPEQVHEQY